The 27 T cell receptor beta chains reported below all come from one sample, sequenced in a study of blood T cell repertoires in COVID-19. Profiled with immunoSEQ multiplex PCR; TCRdb holds only in-frame clones, not every one. The sample includes roughly 300,000 clones, around 87% of them seen just once. Material for sequencing was PBMCs or T cells enriched from blood (not recorded which). The receptor set was obtained from a woman aged 25 to 39 who had recovered from COVID-19.

The chain is built from TRBV4-2 and TRBJ2-2; 9 bases match TRBD2. CDR1 and CDR2 (germline): LGHNA, YNFKEQ. There are 17 residues in the CDR3. The V and J ends lost 0 bases and 7 bases, in that order; junction bases with no gene match: 9. CDR3 in amino acids: CASSQDGSGGFGGELFF. In DNA form, the CDR3 reads TGTGCCAGCAGCCAAGACGGTAGCGGGGGTTTTGGCGGGGAGCTGTTTTTT.

The V and J genes are TRBV6-4 and TRBJ1-2, with 10 nucleotides matching TRBD1. J was trimmed by 9 bases and V by 4 bases; bases with no gene match: 8. Germline lookup yields CDR1 MRHNA and CDR2 SNTAGT. The CDR3 is made up of 14 amino acids. CDR3 region: CASSVEGQGGRYTF. The CDR3 DNA reads TGTGCCAGCAGTGTTGAAGGACAGGGGGGACGCTACACCTTC.

CDR3 residues: CSVVAGGENYGYTF. The CDR3 DNA is TGCAGCGTTGTTGCCGGGGGTGAAAACTATGGCTACACCTTC. The chain couples TRBV29-1 to TRBJ1-2, with D possibly TRBD1 on 5 matching bases. V was cut by 4 bases and J by 2 bases, with 14 bases left in between. This CDR3 contains 14 residues. CDR1 SQVTM and CDR2 ANQGSEA come from the germline V gene.

V and J are TRBV7-9 and TRBJ2-2; D remains ambiguous. The length of the CDR3 is 14 residues. Germline V gives CDR1 SEHNR, CDR2 FQNEAQ (reference sequence). V was cut by 0 bases and J by 5 bases, with 7 bases left in between. The CDR3 loop is CASSLAAQTGELFF. The CDR3 nucleotides are TGTGCCAGCAGCTTAGCAGCTCAAACCGGGGAGCTGTTTTTT.

V is TRBV2 and J is TRBJ1-3; possibly TRBD1 for D (6 bases). Trimming took 7 bases from V and 0 from J, leaving 13 bases between them. This CDR3 region has 15 residues. Per the germline V gene, CDR1 is SNHLY and CDR2 is FYNNEI. The CDR3 is CASTRDTYSGNTIYF. In DNA, the CDR3 is TGTGCCAGCACCCGGGACACCTACTCTGGAAACACCATATATTTT.

This clone appeared a few times. CDR3 in DNA: TGTGCCAGCAGCCGACGTCGGACAGGGTCCATGAACACTGAAGCTTTCTTT. Translating it yields CASSRRRTGSMNTEAFF. The chain uses TRBV3-1 (or the pseudogene TRBV3-2) and TRBJ1-1; TRBD1 matches 8 bases. This CDR3 region has 17 residues. Per the germline V gene, CDR1 is LGHDT and CDR2 is YNNKEL (reference sequence). The J segment lost 0 bases and the V segment lost 4 bases, leaving 10 bases of the junction unmatched.

The chain carries TRBV5-1 and TRBJ2-3, with 10 bases aligning to TRBD2. CDR1 and CDR2 (germline): SGHRS, YFSETQ. This CDR3 is 16 amino acids long. J lost 0 bases, V lost 3 bases, and 4 bases had no gene match. CDR3 in amino acids: CASSSLAGASTDTQYF. CDR3 bases: TGCGCCAGCAGCTCCCTAGCGGGGGCCAGCACAGATACGCAGTATTTT. Full variable domain (rest looked up from reference TRBV5-1 and TRBJ2-3): KAGVTQTPRYLIKTRGQQVTLSCSPISGHRSVSWYQQTPGQGLQFLFEYFSETQRNKGNFPGRFSGRQFSNSRSEMNVSTLELGDSALYLCASSSLAGASTDTQYFGPGTRLTVL.

The chain is built from TRBV9 and TRBJ2-3; possible D gene TRBD2, 6 bases. Germline CDR1 SGDLS, CDR2 YYNGEE. This CDR3 contains 14 residues. V shed 3 bases and J shed 0 bases, with 8 bases lying between them. CDR3 in DNA: TGTGCCAGCAGCGGGGGGGATAGCACAGATACGCAGTATTTT. Amino acid sequence: CASSGGDSTDTQYF.

V and J are TRBV5-6 and TRBJ2-7, with 14 bases aligning to TRBD2. This CDR3 contains 16 residues. CDR1 is SGHDT and CDR2 is YYEEEE in the germline V gene. V dropped 4 bases and J dropped 3; count of bases not matched to a gene: 6. The CDR3 bases are TGTGCCAGCAGCAGCCTGGGACTAGCGGGGGACTACGAGCAGTACTTC. This codes for CASSSLGLAGDYEQYF. Filled out from reference TRBV5-6 and TRBJ2-7, the complete variable domain reads DAGVTQSPTHLIKTRGQQVTLRCSPKSGHDTVSWYQQALGQGPQFIFQYYEEEERQRGNFPDRFSGHQFPNYSSELNVNALLLGDSALYLCASSSLGLAGDYEQYFGPGTRLTVT.

The V gene is TRBV6-5, the J gene TRBJ1-3, with D unclear. Germline CDR1 reads MNHEY; CDR2 reads SVGAGI. The CDR3 has 16 amino acids. V shed 6 bases and J shed 3 bases, with 18 bases lying between them. The CDR3 nucleotides read TGTGCCAGCAGCTACGCGGGGAAGGCTGATGGAAACACCATATATTTT. It encodes CASSYAGKADGNTIYF.

The chain combines TRBV29-1 with TRBJ2-7, with 9 bases matching TRBD1. The CDR3 contains 14 residues. V shed 7 bases and J 2 bases; nucleotides not matched to a gene: 9. Looked up from germline, CDR1 is SQVTM and CDR2 is ANQGSEA. The CDR3 loop reads CSAQHGTGPYEQYF. The CDR3 DNA sequence: TGCAGCGCCCAACATGGGACAGGGCCCTACGAGCAGTACTTC.

The chain links TRBV18 to TRBJ1-5, with TRBD1 matching 8 bases. This CDR3 comprises 13 residues. The V gene end was trimmed by 3 bases and the J gene end by 7 bases; junction bases not matched to a gene: 2. Germline V gene sequence: CDR1 KGHSH, CDR2 LQKENI. The CDR3 DNA follows: TGTGCCAGCTCACCGACAGGGGAACAGCCCCAGCATTTT. This encodes CASSPTGEQPQHF. The full variable domain, its missing parts supplied by reference TRBV18 and TRBJ1-5, is NAGVMQNPRHLVRRRGQEARLRCSPMKGHSHVYWYRQLPEEGLKFMVYLQKENIIDESGMPKERFSAEFPKEGPSILRIQQVVRGDSAAYFCASSPTGEQPQHFGDGTRLSIL.

V is TRBV11-2 and J is TRBJ1-1; a possible D gene is TRBD1 (5 bases). V was cut by 8 bases and J by 5 bases, with 15 bases left in between. Per the germline V gene, CDR1 is SGHAT and CDR2 is FQNNGV. The CDR3 has 13 amino acids. In DNA form, the CDR3 reads TGTGCCAGCTCAACCTCTCAGGGAACTGAAGCTTTCTTT. Translated: CASSTSQGTEAFF.

The chain combines TRBV6-5 with TRBJ1-2; possible D gene TRBD1, 6 bases. Germline V gives CDR1 MNHEY, CDR2 SVGAGI. V dropped 4 bases and J dropped 4 bases, with 13 bases sitting between them. The CDR3 sequence is 14 residues long. In DNA, the CDR3 is TGTGCCAGCAGTTTCCAACAGGGTGGCTATGGCTACACCTTC. It codes for CASSFQQGGYGYTF.

V gene TRBV3-1 (or the pseudogene TRBV3-2) combines with J gene TRBJ1-2, with 7 bases that match TRBD1. J was trimmed by 2 bases and V by 2 bases; bases with no gene match: 5. Germline assignment: CDR1 LGHDT and CDR2 YNNKEL (reference sequence). This CDR3 region has 15 residues. CDR3 nucleotides: TGTGCCAGCAGCCAACAAGCGACAGGGAACTATGGCTACACCTTC. Translating it yields CASSQQATGNYGYTF.

This clone was observed a handful of times. The V call is TRBV5-4, the J call TRBJ2-1; TRBD2 matches 7 bases. The ends lost 4 bases at V and 4 bases at J; junction bases unmatched: 5. The CDR3 has 14 amino acids. Germline CDR1 reads SGHNT; CDR2 reads YYREEE (reference sequence). The CDR3 nucleotides are TGTGCCAGCAGCACCCCGGGGGGTTACAATGAGCAGTTCTTC. The encoded protein is CASSTPGGYNEQFF.

This chain uses TRBV6-5 with TRBJ1-2, with TRBD1 identical over 7 bases. Germline CDR1 is MNHEY and CDR2 is SVGAGI. There are 13 residues in the CDR3. V trimming: 11 bases; J trimming: 3 bases; junction bases outside the gene matches: 9. This chain's CDR3 is CAGTAESYYGYTF. CDR3 DNA sequence: TGTGCCGGGACAGCGGAGTCCTACTATGGCTACACCTTC.

This rearrangement joins TRBV5-1 to TRBJ2-2; D is undetermined. This CDR3 spans 12 amino acids. Trimming removed 3 bases at V and 6 bases at J, with 6 bases between. Germline V lookup: CDR1 SGHRS, CDR2 YFSETQ. CDR3 coding DNA: TGCGCCAGCAGCTCCCAGGCCGGGGAGCTGTTTTTT. This sequence encodes CASSSQAGELFF.

The J gene is TRBJ1-2, the V gene TRBV3-1 (or the pseudogene TRBV3-2), with TRBD1 matching over 7 bases. V gave up 3 bases and J gave up 1 base; unmatched junction bases: 5. The CDR3 extends over 15 amino acids. Germline lookup yields CDR1 LGHDT and CDR2 YNNKEL (reference sequence). The CDR3 loop reads CASSHRDRYNYGYTF. DNA of the CDR3: TGTGCCAGCAGCCACCGGGACAGATATAACTATGGCTACACCTTC.

The genes are TRBV10-3 and TRBJ1-4; D not resolved. With 11 bases removed from V and 4 bases from J, the gap between germline ends came to 14 bases. Per germline, CDR1 ENHRY and CDR2 SYGVKD. The CDR3 is 13 residues long. CDR3 loop: CASSGSHNEKLFF. CDR3 in DNA: TGTGCCTCGAGTGGGAGCCATAATGAAAAACTGTTTTTT.

The V and J genes are TRBV7-9 and TRBJ1-3, with D possibly matching TRBD1 (6 bases). V shed 3 bases and J shed 0 bases, with 9 bases lying between them. Germline V gene lookup returns CDR1 SEHNR and CDR2 FQNEAQ (reference sequence). The CDR3 runs to 15 residues. CDR3 protein: CASSLGAHSGNTIYF. The CDR3 nucleotides are TGTGCCAGCAGCTTGGGGGCCCACTCTGGAAACACCATATATTTT.

This CDR3 reads CASSRGREGYEQYF. In DNA form, the CDR3 reads TGTGCCAGCTCGCGAGGGAGGGAAGGGTACGAGCAGTACTTC. The J gene is TRBJ2-7, the V gene TRBV18; the match to TRBD2 covers 7 bases. Per the germline V gene, CDR1 is KGHSH and CDR2 is LQKENI. The CDR3 sequence is 14 residues long. Trimming cost V 6 bases and J 4 bases; bases outside gene matches: 9.

The chain carries TRBV27 and TRBJ1-5; 9 bases fit TRBD1. Germline V gives CDR1 MNHEY, CDR2 SMNVEV (reference sequence). V dropped 5 bases and J dropped 2; count of bases not matched to a gene: 4. This CDR3 region has 15 residues. The CDR3 DNA follows: TGTGCCAGCAGTAAGGACAGGGGCGGCAATCAGCCCCAGCATTTT. Its translation is CASSKDRGGNQPQHF.

The chain recombines TRBV10-3 with TRBJ1-2, with TRBD1 as a possible D gene (6 bases). Deletions cut 6 bases from V and 4 bases from J, with 15 bases between. Germline assignment: CDR1 ENHRY and CDR2 SYGVKD. This CDR3 region has 14 residues. CDR3 sequence (DNA): TGTGCCATCAGCATACAGGGTTCATTCTATGGCTACACCTTC. It specifies CAISIQGSFYGYTF.

This chain joins TRBV2 and TRBJ1-2; D is undetermined. The V end lost 2 bases, the J end lost 6 bases, and 10 bases lay between the germline ends. This CDR3 has 13 residues. Germline lookup yields CDR1 SNHLY and CDR2 FYNNEI. The CDR3 nucleotides are TGTGCCAGCAGTGAATTTGGAGTGGATGGCTACACCTTC. This translates into CASSEFGVDGYTF.

The V and J genes are TRBV6-5 and TRBJ1-2; 12 positions match TRBD1. The ends lost 4 bases at V and 4 bases at J; junction bases unmatched: 4. This CDR3 spans 15 amino acids. Germline CDR1 and CDR2: MNHEY and SVGAGI. CDR3 loop: CASSSPGQGAYGYTF. CDR3 coding DNA: TGTGCCAGCAGTTCCCCGGGACAGGGGGCCTATGGCTACACCTTC.

This chain links TRBV2 with TRBJ2-7; TRBD1 is a possible D gene (6 bases). The CDR3 runs 17 residues. Germline V gene sequence: CDR1 SNHLY, CDR2 FYNNEI. V was trimmed by 6 bases and J by 2 bases, leaving 23 bases between them. Written as DNA, the CDR3 is TGTGCCAGCAGGCCCCGAGGGGGACGCAAGCCTACCTACGAGCAGTACTTC. As protein: CASRPRGGRKPTYEQYF.